This TCR beta chain derives from a study of CD8+ T cells in alopecia areata. The CDR3 consists of 14 residues. Germline V gene lookup returns CDR1 MNHEY and CDR2 SMNVEV (reference sequence). Trimming removed 0 bases from V and 5 bases from J, with 10 bases in between. This clone was seen more than once but under ten times. Sequencing templates came from extracted RNA that was reverse transcribed into cDNA. Sequencing used immunoSEQ multiplex PCR; TCRdb keeps in-frame clones, though not all of them. The sample lists more than 150,000 clones, approximately 51% seen once, with 10% in the top ten. Stated treatment: oral pan-JAK inhibitor, 5-10 mg twice daily.

This sequence originates from a human donor with alopecia areata. Sequencing was performed on CD8+ T cells sorted from blood, taken at week 52, from a patient treated with tofacitinib. The chain combines TRBV27 with TRBJ1-1; D is ambiguous. In nucleotides, the CDR3 is TGTGCCAGCAGTTTATCCCCGCAAATAACTGAAGCTTTCTTT. Translated: CASSLSPQITEAFF.